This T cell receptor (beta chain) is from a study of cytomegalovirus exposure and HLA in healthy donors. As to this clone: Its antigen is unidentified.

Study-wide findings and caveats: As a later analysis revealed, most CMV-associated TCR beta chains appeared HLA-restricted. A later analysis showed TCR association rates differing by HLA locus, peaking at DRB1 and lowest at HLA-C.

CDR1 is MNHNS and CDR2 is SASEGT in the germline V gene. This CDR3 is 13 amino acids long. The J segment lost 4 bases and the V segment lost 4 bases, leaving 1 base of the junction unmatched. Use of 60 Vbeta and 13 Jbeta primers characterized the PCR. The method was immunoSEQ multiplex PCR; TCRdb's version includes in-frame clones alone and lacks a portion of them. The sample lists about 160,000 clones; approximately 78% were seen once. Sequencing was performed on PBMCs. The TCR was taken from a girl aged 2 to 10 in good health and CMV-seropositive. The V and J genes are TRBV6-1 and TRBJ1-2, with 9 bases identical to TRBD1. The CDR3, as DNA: TGTGCCAGCAGTGTGACAGGGGGCTATGGCTACACCTTC. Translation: CASSVTGGYGYTF.